The 27 T cell receptor beta chains reported below all come from one sample, sequenced in a study of cytomegalovirus exposure and HLA in healthy donors (dated by TCRdb to the late 2010s). Libraries came from the immunoSEQ multiplex PCR assay. A mixture of 60 forward primers for TCR Vbeta segments and 13 reverse primers for TCR Jbeta segments was used in the multiplex PCR. TCRdb took this table from immuneACCESS and kept in-frame rearrangements with V and J called. Such tables lack part of the clones; where checked against another copy, unresolved V genes explain under half of the gap, and the rest is unexplained. This sample lists 200,000 to 300,000 clones; 80% to 90% were detected once. 2% to 2.5% of the sample is held by the ten biggest clonotypes. Sequenced: PBMCs. These receptors all stem from a middle-aged woman in good health and CMV-seropositive.

The gene calls are TRBV27 and TRBJ1-6; weak D call: TRBD1 (6 bases). CDR3 length equals 16 residues. V was clipped by 2 bases and J by 10 bases, with 18 bases between them. CDR1 and CDR2 from the germline V gene are MNHEY and SMNVEV (reference sequence). The CDR3 DNA sequence: TGTGCCAGCAGTTTACAGGCCAGGGGAAGAGAGTCACCCCTCCACTTT. This sequence encodes CASSLQARGRESPLHF.

V and J are TRBV5-4 and TRBJ2-7; TRBD2 matches 12 bases. Germline assignment: CDR1 SGHNT and CDR2 YYREEE (reference sequence). Losses at the gene ends were 2 bases for V and 3 bases for J; bases not matched to a gene: 12. The CDR3 extends over 18 amino acids. The CDR3 sequence is CASSFKTSGGGRNYEQYF. In DNA, the CDR3 is TGTGCCAGCAGCTTTAAGACTAGCGGGGGCGGCAGGAACTACGAGCAGTACTTC.

The V call is TRBV5-4, the J call TRBJ2-7, with 9 bases aligning to TRBD2. CDR3 length: 14 amino acids. Germline V gene data show CDR1 as SGHNT and CDR2 as YYREEE (reference sequence). With V trimmed by 3 bases and J by 0 bases, 1 base remained unmatched. The CDR3 spells CASSSSGVSYEQYF. CDR3 DNA sequence: TGTGCCAGCAGCTCTAGCGGGGTCTCCTACGAGCAGTACTTC.

The chain is built from TRBV9 and TRBJ2-1; 7 bases match TRBD1. Trimming at V came to 4 bases and at J to 8 bases, leaving 3 bases not matched to a gene. The CDR3 runs to 12 residues. The V gene's germline CDR1 is SGDLS and CDR2 YYNGEE. The CDR3 DNA follows: TGTGCCAGCAGCCCCCAGGGGGATGAGCAGTTCTTC. Its translation is CASSPQGDEQFF.

The chain links TRBV9 to TRBJ1-6; D gene ambiguous. In germline, CDR1 is SGDLS, CDR2 YYNGEE. The CDR3 runs to 15 residues. Trimming removed 0 bases from V and 9 bases from J, with 13 bases in between. Here the CDR3 reads CASSVVPGIGSPLHF. CDR3 in DNA: TGTGCCAGCAGCGTAGTGCCCGGGATTGGTTCACCCCTCCACTTT.

V gene TRBV30 combines with J gene TRBJ1-4; 8 nucleotides match TRBD1. Looked up from germline, CDR1 is GTSNPN and CDR2 is SVGIG (reference sequence). The trim removed 4 bases at V and 7 bases at J, leaving 2 bases unmatched. The CDR3 is made up of 12 amino acids. The CDR3 sequence is CAWNGQGEKLFF. CDR3 in DNA: TGTGCCTGGAACGGACAGGGTGAAAAACTGTTTTTT.

This chain links TRBV29-1 with TRBJ2-1; D is ambiguous. Trimming cost V 7 bases and J 7 bases, with 8 bases left between them. Germline V gene lookup returns CDR1 SQVTM and CDR2 ANQGSEA. The CDR3 length is 10 residues. The CDR3 here is CSAGGNEQFF. The CDR3 nucleotides read TGCAGCGCCGGCGGTAATGAGCAGTTCTTC.

This chain uses TRBV27 with TRBJ2-2; 11 bases agree with TRBD2. With V trimmed by 4 bases and J by 6 bases, 4 bases remained unmatched. The CDR3 is 15 residues long. Looked up from germline, CDR1 is MNHEY and CDR2 is SMNVEV (reference sequence). CDR3 sequence: CASSYLAGGSGELFF. In nucleotides, the CDR3 is TGTGCCAGCAGTTACTTAGCGGGAGGGTCCGGGGAGCTGTTTTTT.

This clone was seen only once. This sequence joins TRBV5-1 and TRBJ2-7, with 10 bases aligning to TRBD2. The CDR3 spans 14 residues. With V trimmed by 4 bases and J by 2 bases, 3 bases remained unmatched. Germline CDR1 SGHRS, CDR2 YFSETQ. CDR3 in DNA: TGCGCCAGCAGCGTAACTAGCGGGACCTACGAGCAGTACTTC. This sequence encodes CASSVTSGTYEQYF. Drawing the rest from reference TRBV5-1 and TRBJ2-7, the complete variable domain is KAGVTQTPRYLIKTRGQQVTLSCSPISGHRSVSWYQQTPGQGLQFLFEYFSETQRNKGNFPGRFSGRQFSNSRSEMNVSTLELGDSALYLCASSVTSGTYEQYFGPGTRLTVT.

The chain employs TRBV13 and TRBJ2-5; 10 nucleotides align to TRBD2. The CDR3 is 17 amino acids. The germline CDR1 and CDR2 sequences are PRHDT and FYEKMQ (reference sequence). J gave up 4 bases and V 5 bases, and 13 bases lay outside the gene matches. The CDR3 sequence is CASSPQDASGSLETQYF. As DNA, the CDR3 is TGTGCCAGCAGCCCCCAGGACGCTAGCGGGAGTTTAGAGACCCAGTACTTC.

The chain has TRBV6-4 and TRBJ1-4, with a tentative D call TRBD1 (6 bases). Looked up from germline, CDR1 is MRHNA and CDR2 is SNTAGT. The length of the CDR3 is 16 residues. V was pared by 6 bases and J by 7 bases, with 21 bases between. CDR3 region: CASSQDGGGPGEKLFF. The CDR3 DNA sequence: TGTGCCAGCAGCCAAGACGGCGGGGGCCCTGGTGAAAAACTGTTTTTT.

V usage is TRBV6-5 and J usage is TRBJ2-1; possible D gene TRBD2, 6 bases. Between the trimmed V and J ends, which lost 4 bases and 4 bases, there was a span of 14 bases. The CDR3 is made up of 15 amino acids. Germline V lookup: CDR1 MNHEY, CDR2 SVGAGI. CDR3: CASSSSSEEYNEQFF. The CDR3 coding sequence is TGTGCCAGCAGTTCCTCTAGCGAAGAGTACAATGAGCAGTTCTTC.

The chain is built from TRBV2 and TRBJ1-2, with a tentative D call TRBD1 (5 bases). V gave up 4 bases and J gave up 4 bases, with 10 bases separating them. The CDR3 has 13 residues. Germline V gene lookup returns CDR1 SNHLY and CDR2 FYNNEI. The CDR3 spells CASSAGLVYGYTF. The CDR3 DNA sequence: TGTGCCAGCAGTGCAGGGTTGGTCTATGGCTACACCTTC. Full variable domain (remainder filled in from reference TRBV2 and TRBJ1-2): EPEVTQTPSHQVTQMGQEVILRCVPISNHLYFYWYRQILGQKVEFLVSFYNNEISEKSEIFDDQFSVERPDGSNFTLKIRSTKLEDSAMYFCASSAGLVYGYTFGSGTRLTVV.

In this sample, this clone turned up a few times. This chain joins TRBV29-1 and TRBJ1-1, with 11 bases identical to TRBD1. Trimming removed 7 bases from V and 3 bases from J; junction bases left unmatched: 7. Germline V gene data show CDR1 as SQVTM and CDR2 as ANQGSEA. CDR3 length: 14 residues. CDR3 in amino acids: CSGGQGARDTEAFF. The CDR3 DNA follows: TGCAGCGGTGGACAGGGGGCGCGGGACACTGAAGCTTTCTTT.

This chain joins TRBV30 and TRBJ2-3; 13 nucleotides align to TRBD2. Germline V gene lookup returns CDR1 GTSNPN and CDR2 SVGIG (reference sequence). Germline trimming cut 0 bases from V and 0 bases from J; bases unmatched to any gene: 3. This CDR3 has 17 residues. The CDR3: CAWSVLAGGGSTDTQYF. The CDR3 DNA reads as TGTGCCTGGAGTGTACTAGCGGGAGGGGGTAGCACAGATACGCAGTATTTT.

The genes are TRBV11-3 and TRBJ2-5; 14 bases are a match to TRBD2. From germline, CDR1 is SGHNT and CDR2 YENEEA. V lost 4 bases and J lost 3; bases outside the gene matches: 4. CDR3 length: 16 amino acids. CDR3 nucleotide sequence: TGTGCCAGCAGCTCCACGACTAGCGGGAGGGAAGAGACCCAGTACTTC. This codes for CASSSTTSGREETQYF.

CDR3 amino acids: CASSLTDRAEQYF. CDR3 DNA: TGTGCCAGCAGCTTGACGGACAGGGCCGAGCAGTACTTC. J is TRBJ2-7 and V is TRBV5-6, with 8 bases identical to TRBD1. The V gene's germline CDR1 is SGHDT and CDR2 YYEEEE. The CDR3 covers 13 residues. J was trimmed by 6 bases and V by 1 base; bases with no gene match: 3.

J is TRBJ1-5 and V is TRBV19; a weak D match, TRBD1 (6 bases). CDR1 LNHDA and CDR2 SQIVND come from the germline V gene (reference sequence). CDR3 size: 13 residues. Trimming took off 7 bases at V and 3 bases at J, with 10 bases between the two ends. The CDR3 sequence: CASTQGFNQPQHF. The CDR3 bases are TGTGCCAGTACTCAGGGGTTCAATCAGCCCCAGCATTTT.

The chain uses TRBV30 and TRBJ2-1; 14 bases agree with TRBD2. Unmatched junction bases numbered 13, after V lost 2 bases and J lost 10 bases. The germline V gene encodes CDR1 GTSNPN and CDR2 SVGIG (reference sequence). The length of the CDR3 is 17 residues. The CDR3 nucleotides read TGTGCCTGGAGTCCGGGGACTAGCGGGAGAAAACGGAGCGAGCAGTTCTTC. It codes for CAWSPGTSGRKRSEQFF.

The J gene is TRBJ1-1, the V gene TRBV19; 7 nucleotides match TRBD1. The V gene end was trimmed by 9 bases and the J gene end by 6 bases; junction bases not matched to a gene: 4. Germline V gene lookup returns CDR1 LNHDA and CDR2 SQIVND (reference sequence). The CDR3 spans 11 residues. The DNA of the CDR3 is TGTGCCAGCATAGGGACAGCTGAAGCTTTCTTT. This gives the protein CASIGTAEAFF.

The rearrangement joins TRBV5-1 to TRBJ2-7; 11 bases line up with TRBD2. CDR3 length equals 14 residues. With V trimmed by 4 bases and J by 6 bases, 6 bases remained unmatched. CDR1 and CDR2 from the germline V gene are SGHRS and YFSETQ. CDR3 DNA: TGCGCCAGCAGCGTGATAGCGGGAGGGCGCGAGCAGTACTTC. This sequence encodes CASSVIAGGREQYF.

V is TRBV29-1 and J is TRBJ1-1, with a possible D match to TRBD1 (6 bases). CDR1 SQVTM and CDR2 ANQGSEA come from the germline V gene. Trimming stripped 5 bases from V and 5 bases from J, with 9 bases between. This CDR3 is built from 11 residues. The CDR3 is CSVWGLTEAFF. The CDR3 DNA follows: TGCAGCGTTTGGGGGCTGACTGAAGCTTTCTTT.

V and J are TRBV29-1 and TRBJ2-2, with TRBD1 matching over 9 bases. CDR1 is SQVTM, CDR2 ANQGSEA, per germline. The CDR3 has 15 residues. J gave up 6 bases and V 5 bases, and 10 bases lay outside the gene matches. The CDR3 spells CSVWKGDRAAGELFF. DNA for the CDR3: TGCAGCGTTTGGAAAGGGGACAGGGCGGCCGGGGAGCTGTTTTTT.

The chain couples TRBV5-1 to TRBJ2-2; 7 nucleotides align to TRBD1. V gave up 4 bases and J gave up 0 bases; unmatched junction bases: 3. Germline values: CDR1 SGHRS, CDR2 YFSETQ. The CDR3 extends over 15 amino acids. The CDR3 bases are TGCGCCAGCAGCCCCGGGACAGCGAACACCGGGGAGCTGTTTTTT. Amino acid sequence: CASSPGTANTGELFF.

This chain joins TRBV30 and TRBJ2-5; weak D call: TRBD1 (6 bases). V lost 2 bases to trimming and J lost 1 base, with 11 bases between them. Germline CDR1 is GTSNPN and CDR2 is SVGIG (reference sequence). The length of the CDR3 is 14 residues. The CDR3 protein is CAWSKGHSQETQYF. CDR3 nucleotide sequence: TGTGCCTGGAGTAAGGGACACTCCCAAGAGACCCAGTACTTC.

The chain couples TRBV27 to TRBJ2-7; unclear D gene. Looked up from germline, CDR1 is MNHEY and CDR2 is SMNVEV (reference sequence). This CDR3 region has 11 residues. The ends were cut back, 8 bases at V and 3 bases at J, with 8 bases in the middle. The CDR3 sequence: CASGKSYEQYF. CDR3 bases: TGTGCCAGCGGTAAGAGCTACGAGCAGTACTTC.

The gene calls are TRBV19 and TRBJ2-7; TRBD2 matches at 7 bases. There are 16 residues in the CDR3. V was clipped by 2 bases and J by 5 bases; unmatched bases: 12. CDR1 is LNHDA, CDR2 SQIVND, per germline (reference sequence). The CDR3 sequence is CASSITHQGGRNEQYF. The CDR3 DNA is TGTGCCAGTAGTATAACACACCAGGGAGGGCGAAACGAGCAGTACTTC.